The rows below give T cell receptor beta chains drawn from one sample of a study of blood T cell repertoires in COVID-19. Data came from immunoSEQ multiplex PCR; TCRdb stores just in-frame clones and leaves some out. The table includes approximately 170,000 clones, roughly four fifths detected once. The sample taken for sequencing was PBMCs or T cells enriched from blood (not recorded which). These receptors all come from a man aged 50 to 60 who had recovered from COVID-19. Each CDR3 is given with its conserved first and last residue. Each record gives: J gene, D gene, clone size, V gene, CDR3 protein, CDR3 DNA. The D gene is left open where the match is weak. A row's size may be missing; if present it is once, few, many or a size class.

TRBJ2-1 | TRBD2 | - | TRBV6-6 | CASSYGSGGPYNEQFF | TGTGCCAGCAGTTACGGTAGCGGGGGGCCCTACAATGAGCAGTTCTTC
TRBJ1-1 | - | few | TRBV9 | CASSVRPFFGEAEAFF | TGTGCCAGCAGCGTTCGCCCGTTTTTTGGGGAGGCTGAAGCTTTCTTT
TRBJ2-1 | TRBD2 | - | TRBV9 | CASSVEGGGFYNEQFF | TGTGCCAGCAGCGTAGAGGGCGGGGGGTTTTACAATGAGCAGTTCTTC
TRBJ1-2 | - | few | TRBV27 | CASSASGQLLYGYTF | TGTGCCAGCAGTGCGTCTGGACAGTTGCTATACGGCTACACCTTC
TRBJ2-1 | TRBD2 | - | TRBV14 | CASSQDLLAGGLDEQFF | TGTGCCAGCAGCCAAGACCTCCTGGCGGGGGGGTTGGATGAGCAGTTCTTC
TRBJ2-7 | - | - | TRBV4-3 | CASSQENNYEQYF | TGCGCCAGCAGCCAAGAAAACAACTACGAGCAGTACTTC
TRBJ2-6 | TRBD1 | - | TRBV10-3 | CAMGQGAVGANVLTF | TGTGCCATGGGACAGGGGGCTGTTGGGGCCAACGTCCTGACTTTC
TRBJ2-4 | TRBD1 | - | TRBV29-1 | CSVEGDRNIQYF | TGCAGCGTTGAGGGGGACAGGAACATTCAGTACTTC
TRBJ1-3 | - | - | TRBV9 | CASSVTGSAGNTIYF | TGTGCCAGCAGCGTAACGGGGTCGGCTGGAAACACCATATATTTT
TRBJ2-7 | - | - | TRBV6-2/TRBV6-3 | CASSYSYGGISYEQYF | TGTGCCAGCAGTTACTCCTACGGGGGTATCTCCTACGAGCAGTACTTC
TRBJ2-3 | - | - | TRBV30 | CAWSPGGGTDTQYF | TGTGCCTGGAGTCCCGGGGGAGGCACAGATACGCAGTATTTT
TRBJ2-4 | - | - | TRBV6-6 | CASTDRENIQYF | TGTGCCAGCACCGACAGAGAAAACATTCAGTACTTC
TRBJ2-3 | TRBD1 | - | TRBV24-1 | CATSGWGQLSTDTQYF | TGTGCCACCAGTGGGTGGGGACAGCTGAGCACAGATACGCAGTATTTT
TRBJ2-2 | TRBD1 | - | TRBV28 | CASSQNRDRVSGELFF | TGTGCCAGCAGTCAAAACCGGGACAGGGTATCCGGGGAGCTGTTTTTT
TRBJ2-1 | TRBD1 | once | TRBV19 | CASSIAGGPYNEQFF | TGTGCCAGTAGTATCGCAGGGGGCCCCTACAATGAGCAGTTCTTC
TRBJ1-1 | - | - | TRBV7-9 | CASAVGTEAFF | TGTGCCAGCGCCGTCGGCACTGAAGCTTTCTTT
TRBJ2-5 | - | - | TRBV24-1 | CATSDLSGPSPETQYF | TGTGCCACCAGTGATTTATCAGGGCCCTCTCCAGAGACCCAGTACTTC
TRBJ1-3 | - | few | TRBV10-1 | CASSGDRNTIYF | TGCGCCAGCAGTGGAGATCGGAACACCATATATTTT
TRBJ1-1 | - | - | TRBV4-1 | CASSQQQRVFF | TGCGCCAGCAGCCAACAACAGAGGGTTTTCTTT
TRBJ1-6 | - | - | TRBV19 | CASSIVTANNSPLHF | TGTGCCAGTAGTATAGTGACAGCAAATAATTCACCCCTCCACTTT
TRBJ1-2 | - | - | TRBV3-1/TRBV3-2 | CASSQDPDSVGGYTF | TGTGCCAGCAGCCAAGACCCGGACTCTGTGGGTGGCTACACCTTC
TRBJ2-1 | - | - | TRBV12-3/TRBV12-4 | CASSLGTAQFF | TGTGCCAGCAGTTTAGGGACAGCGCAGTTCTTC
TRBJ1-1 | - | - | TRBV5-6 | CASSLLHTEAFF | TGTGCCAGCAGCTTGCTACACACTGAAGCTTTCTTT
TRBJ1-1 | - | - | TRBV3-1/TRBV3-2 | CASSDSNTEAFF | TGTGCCAGCAGCGACAGTAACACTGAAGCTTTCTTT
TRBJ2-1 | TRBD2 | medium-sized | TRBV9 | CASSVGAGGPIGEQFF | TGTGCCAGCAGCGTAGGAGCGGGGGGGCCGATCGGCGAGCAGTTCTTC
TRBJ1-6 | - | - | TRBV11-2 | CASSFLRGAGVPDSPLHF | TGTGCCAGCAGCTTTTTGCGGGGGGCGGGGGTTCCGGATTCACCCCTCCACTTT
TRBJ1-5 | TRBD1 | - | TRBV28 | CASSLWTGGNSNQPQHF | TGTGCCAGCAGTTTGTGGACAGGGGGAAATAGCAATCAGCCCCAGCATTTT
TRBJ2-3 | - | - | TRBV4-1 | CASSQGGETERASTDTQYF | TGCGCCAGCAGCCAAGGCGGTGAAACTGAGAGGGCAAGCACAGATACGCAGTATTTT
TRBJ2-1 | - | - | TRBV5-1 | CASNGQGTNEQFF | TGCGCCAGCAACGGCCAAGGGACTAATGAGCAGTTCTTC